These T cell receptor beta chains were read from a single sample in a study of identical twins. TCRdb re-called the 5' RACE reads through MiXCR, storing one row per CDR3 protein. The repertoire holds some 730,000 distinct CDR3 sequences, with about 20% as singletons. These sequences were also reported in another study, on T cells expressing NK-cell markers.

The sequencing input was PBMCs. These receptors were taken from a woman between 18 and 29 years old in good health. Both conserved end residues are part of each CDR3. The D gene is left open where the match is weak. Size tells how often a clone was seen (once, few, many) or the class of an expanded clone, and some rows leave it out.

J,D,size,V,CDR3,DNA
TRBJ2-3,.,few,TRBV20-1,CSARDIGETRTDTQYF,TGCAGTGCTAGAGATATTGGGGAGACCCGCACAGATACGCAGTATTTT
TRBJ1-4,.,few,TRBV13,CASSSGVSGEKLFF,TGTGCCAGCAGCTCAGGGGTATCTGGCGAAAAACTGTTTTTT
TRBJ1-5,TRBD1,few,TRBV6-1,CASSETGATYQPQHF,TGTGCCAGCAGTGAAACAGGGGCCACTTATCAGCCCCAGCATTTT
TRBJ1-1,.,few,TRBV12-3/TRBV12-4,CASPWGTEAFF,TGTGCCAGCCCCTGGGGCACTGAAGCTTTCTTT
TRBJ1-1,.,.,TRBV21-1,CASSKGTVMNTEAFF,TGTGCCAGCAGCAAAGGAACGGTAATGAACACTGAAGCTTTCTTT
TRBJ1-2,TRBD1,.,TRBV20-1,CSARERDSYGYTF,TGCAGTGCTAGAGAACGGGACAGCTATGGCTACACCTTC
TRBJ2-5,.,few,TRBV7-2,CASSLAFIGETQYF,TGTGCCAGCAGCTTAGCCTTCATAGGGGAGACCCAGTACTTC
TRBJ2-2,.,few,TRBV7-6,CASSIASPGELFF,TGTGCCAGCAGCATCGCTAGTCCCGGGGAGCTGTTTTTT
TRBJ2-2,.,.,TRBV4-2,CASSQDSADTGELFF,TGTGCCAGCAGCCAAGATTCAGCGGACACCGGGGAGCTGTTTTTT
TRBJ2-1,TRBD2,few,TRBV20-1,CSARIPPSGTRTYNEQFF,TGCAGTGCTAGGATTCCCCCGTCCGGGACTAGAACCTACAATGAGCAGTTCTTC
TRBJ2-7,.,few,TRBV12-3/TRBV12-4,CASSFGGGGYEQYF,TGTGCCAGCAGTTTCGGAGGGGGCGGCTACGAGCAGTACTTC
TRBJ2-1,TRBD2,.,TRBV20-1,CSATSSGDSYNEQFF,TGCAGTGCTACATCTAGCGGCGACTCCTACAATGAGCAGTTCTTC
TRBJ2-3,.,.,TRBV20-1,CSALLISTDTQYF,TGCAGTGCCCTTCTAATCTCCACAGATACGCAGTATTTT
TRBJ2-5,.,.,TRBV12-5,CASGLVRKGPETQYF,TGTGCTAGTGGTTTGGTACGGAAGGGTCCAGAGACCCAGTACTTC
TRBJ1-2,.,.,TRBV20-1,CSARDLSHGYPF,TGCAGTGCTAGAGATCTGAGTCATGGCTACCCCTTC